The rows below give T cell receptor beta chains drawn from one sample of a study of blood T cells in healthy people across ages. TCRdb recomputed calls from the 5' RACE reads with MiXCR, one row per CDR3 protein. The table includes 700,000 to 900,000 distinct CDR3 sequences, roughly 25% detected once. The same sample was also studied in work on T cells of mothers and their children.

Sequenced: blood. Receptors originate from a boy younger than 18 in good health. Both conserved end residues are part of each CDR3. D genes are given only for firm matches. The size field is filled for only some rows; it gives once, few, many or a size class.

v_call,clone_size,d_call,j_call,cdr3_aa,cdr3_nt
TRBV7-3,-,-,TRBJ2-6,CASRLNGAGSGANVLTF,TGTGCCAGCAGACTAAATGGGGCCGGCTCTGGGGCCAACGTCCTGACTTTC
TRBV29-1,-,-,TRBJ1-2,CSPGEGNGYTF,TGCAGCCCTGGAGAGGGGAATGGCTACACCTTC
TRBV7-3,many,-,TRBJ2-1,CASSITSGTWNEQFF,TGTGCCAGCAGCATAACATCAGGGACTTGGAATGAGCAGTTCTTC
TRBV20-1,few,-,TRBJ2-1,CSASGAAGANNEQFF,TGCAGTGCTAGTGGTGCGGCGGGGGCCAACAATGAGCAGTTCTTC
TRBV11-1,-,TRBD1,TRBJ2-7,CASSSTGTGPHEQYF,TGTGCCAGCAGCTCCACCGGGACAGGGCCCCACGAGCAGTACTTC
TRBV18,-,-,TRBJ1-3,CASSPRGQPGNTIYF,TGTGCCAGCTCACCCCGGGGGCAGCCTGGAAACACCATATATTTT
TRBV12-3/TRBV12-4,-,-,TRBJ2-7,CASSHGVGTYEQYF,TGTGCCAGCAGTCACGGCGTGGGAACTTACGAGCAGTACTTC
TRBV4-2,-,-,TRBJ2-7,CASSQGTDLYEQYF,TGTGCCAGCAGCCAGGGGACGGATCTGTACGAGCAGTACTTC
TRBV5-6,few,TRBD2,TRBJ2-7,CASSWRGANYEQYF,TGTGCCAGCAGCTGGCGGGGGGCGAACTACGAGCAGTACTTC
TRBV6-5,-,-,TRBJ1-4,CATRGTATNEKLFF,TGTGCTACTCGCGGGACTGCAACTAATGAAAAACTGTTTTTT
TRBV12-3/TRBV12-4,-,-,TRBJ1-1,CASSLRVAGTEAFF,TGTGCCAGCAGTTTAAGGGTGGCAGGGACTGAAGCTTTCTTT
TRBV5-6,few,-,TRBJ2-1,CASSMGAGEQFF,TGTGCCAGCAGCATGGGTGCAGGTGAGCAGTTCTTC
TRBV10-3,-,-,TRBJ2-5,CATSYAETQYF,TGTGCCACGTCATACGCAGAGACCCAGTACTTC
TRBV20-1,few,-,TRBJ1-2,CSVRRGGPLDGYTF,TGCAGTGTCCGTCGAGGAGGGCCTCTCGATGGCTACACCTTC
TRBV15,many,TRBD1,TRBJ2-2,CATATGTGGSGELFF,TGTGCCACCGCAACCGGGACAGGGGGCTCCGGGGAGCTGTTTTTT
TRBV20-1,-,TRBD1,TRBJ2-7,CSADTGQGPYEQYF,TGCAGTGCCGACACGGGACAGGGTCCCTACGAGCAGTACTTC
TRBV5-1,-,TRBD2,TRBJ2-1,CASSLEVAGPTRAYNEQFF,TGCGCCAGCAGCTTGGAGGTAGCGGGTCCCACCAGGGCCTACAATGAGCAGTTCTTC
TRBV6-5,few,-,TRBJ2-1,CASRQDSAGDEQFF,TGTGCCAGCAGGCAGGACTCGGCCGGGGATGAGCAGTTCTTC
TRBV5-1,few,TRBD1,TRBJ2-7,CASSSKDRADEQYF,TGCGCCAGCAGCTCCAAGGACAGGGCGGACGAGCAGTACTTC
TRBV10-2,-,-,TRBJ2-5,CASSLPGTLRETQYF,TGCGCCAGCAGCCTACCGGGGACTCTCCGGGAGACCCAGTACTTC
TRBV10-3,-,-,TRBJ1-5,CAISEGSDQPQHF,TGTGCCATCAGTGAGGGCAGCGATCAGCCCCAGCATTTT
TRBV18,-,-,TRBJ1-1,CASSPGQISEAFF,TGTGCCAGCTCACCCGGACAGATCTCTGAAGCTTTCTTT